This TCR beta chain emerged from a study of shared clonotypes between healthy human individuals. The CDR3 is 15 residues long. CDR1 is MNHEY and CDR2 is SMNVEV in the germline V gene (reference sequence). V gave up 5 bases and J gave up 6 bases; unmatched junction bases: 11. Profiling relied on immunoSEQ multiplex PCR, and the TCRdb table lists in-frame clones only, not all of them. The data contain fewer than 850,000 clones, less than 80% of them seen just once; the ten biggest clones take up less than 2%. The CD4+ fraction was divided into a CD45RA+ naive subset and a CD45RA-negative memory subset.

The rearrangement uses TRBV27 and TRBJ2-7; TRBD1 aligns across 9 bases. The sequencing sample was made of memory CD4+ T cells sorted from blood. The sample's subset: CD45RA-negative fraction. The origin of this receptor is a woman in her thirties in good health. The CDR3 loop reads CASSLTGTGSLEQYF. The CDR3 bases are TGTGCCAGCAGTCTGACTGGGACAGGGTCCCTCGAGCAGTACTTC.